This record covers a single TCR beta chain. Unique molecular identifiers were used to barcode this TCRbeta library. A single record per CDR3 protein comes from TCRdb applying MiXCR to the PCR reads. The table includes around 600,000 distinct CDR3 sequences, roughly a tenth detected once. The sample comes from a study of T-cell reconstitution after alpha-beta-depleted transplantation in children. This CDR3 has 14 residues. The V end lost 6 bases, the J end lost 7 bases, and 15 bases lay between the germline ends. The germline CDR1 and CDR2 sequences are MNHEY and SVGEGT. This TCR derives from a human donor who donated a stem cell graft to a child with acute myeloid leukemia. The gene calls are TRBV6-2 or TRBV6-3 and TRBJ2-2, with a possible D match to TRBD1 (6 bases). The material sequenced was PBMCs from the stem cell graft donor, taken from the stem cell graft. This chain's CDR3 is CASSPDRSGGELFF. CDR3 DNA sequence: TGTGCCAGCAGCCCGGACAGAAGTGGCGGGGAGCTGTTTTTT.